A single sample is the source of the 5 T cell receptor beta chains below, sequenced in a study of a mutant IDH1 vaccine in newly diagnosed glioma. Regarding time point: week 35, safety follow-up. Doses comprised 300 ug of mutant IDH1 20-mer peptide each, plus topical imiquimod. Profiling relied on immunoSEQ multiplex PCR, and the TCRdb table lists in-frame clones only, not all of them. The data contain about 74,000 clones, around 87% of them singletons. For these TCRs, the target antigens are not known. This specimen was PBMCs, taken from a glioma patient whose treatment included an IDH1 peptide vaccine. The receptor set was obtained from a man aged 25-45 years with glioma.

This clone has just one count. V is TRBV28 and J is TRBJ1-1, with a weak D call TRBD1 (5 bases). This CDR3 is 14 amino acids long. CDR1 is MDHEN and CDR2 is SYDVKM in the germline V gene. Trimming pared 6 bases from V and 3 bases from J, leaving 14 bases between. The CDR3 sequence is CASSRATSDTEAFF. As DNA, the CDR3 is TGTGCCAGCAGCAGGGCGACCTCGGACACTGAAGCTTTCTTT.

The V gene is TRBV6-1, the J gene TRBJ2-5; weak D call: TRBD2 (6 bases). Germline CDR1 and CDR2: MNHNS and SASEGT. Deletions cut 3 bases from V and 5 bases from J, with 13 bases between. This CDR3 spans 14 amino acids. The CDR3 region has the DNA TGTGCCAGCAGTGACGCGGGATTGAGGGAGACCCAGTACTTC. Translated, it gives CASSDAGLRETQYF.

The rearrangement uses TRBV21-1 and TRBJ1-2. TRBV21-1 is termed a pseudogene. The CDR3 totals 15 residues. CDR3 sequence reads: CASSKNLLAPYGYTF. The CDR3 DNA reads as TGTGCCAGCAGCAAAAATCTATTAGCCCCCTATGGCTACACCTTC.

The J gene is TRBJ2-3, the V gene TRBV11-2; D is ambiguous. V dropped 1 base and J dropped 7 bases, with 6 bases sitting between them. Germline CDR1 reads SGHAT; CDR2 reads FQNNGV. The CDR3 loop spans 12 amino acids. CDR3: CASSLAGHTQYF. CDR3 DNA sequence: TGTGCCAGCAGCTTAGCAGGACATACGCAGTATTTT.

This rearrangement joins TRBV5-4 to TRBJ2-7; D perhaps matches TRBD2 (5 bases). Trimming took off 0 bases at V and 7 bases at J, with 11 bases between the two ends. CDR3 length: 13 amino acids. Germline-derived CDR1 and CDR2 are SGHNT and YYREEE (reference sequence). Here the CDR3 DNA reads TGTGCCAGCAGCTTGGCGGTCCGAGGGGAGCAGTACTTC. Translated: CASSLAVRGEQYF.